Shown below are 13 T cell receptor beta chains from a single sample sequenced in a study of post-analysis software for immune sequencing data. Study-wide findings and caveats: Compared with controls, patients had more of roughly five TRBV segments, including TRBV5-6, TRBV5-1 and TRBV20-1.

These receptors have no identified antigens. Every TCR beta cDNA library bore unique molecular identifiers. TCRdb reanalysed the PCR reads using MiXCR and keeps one entry per CDR3 protein. In the table there are about 810,000 distinct CDR3 sequences, roughly 50% of which are singletons. Source material: blood. The receptors were sampled from a girl aged 10-17 years with multiple sclerosis.

V usage is TRBV20-1 and J usage is TRBJ2-5; 7 bases are shared with TRBD1. CDR3 size: 16 residues. V lost 3 bases, J lost 1 base, and 11 bases stayed unmatched. Germline CDR1 and CDR2: DFQATT and SNEGSKA (reference sequence). In DNA form, the CDR3 reads TGCAGTGCTAGGCATCCAGGGGGTGATCGCCAAGAGACCCAGTACTTC. It codes for CSARHPGGDRQETQYF.

The chain joins TRBV3-1 to TRBJ2-7; TRBD1 aligns across 9 bases. Per germline, CDR1 LGHDT and CDR2 YNNKEL (reference sequence). This CDR3 comprises 15 residues. Trimming took 1 base from V and 3 from J; bases not matched to a gene: 4. CDR3 nucleotide sequence: TGTGCCAGCAGCCAAGCGGACAGGGGCTTCTACGAGCAGTACTTC. Translated: CASSQADRGFYEQYF.

CDR3: CASSYPHEQFF. The CDR3 nucleotides are TGTGCCAGCAGTTACCCACATGAGCAGTTCTTC. The genes are TRBV6-6 and TRBJ2-1; D unclear. The V gene's germline CDR1 is MNHNY and CDR2 SVGAGI (reference sequence). The CDR3 loop spans 11 amino acids. Between the trimmed V and J ends, which lost 2 bases and 8 bases, there was a span of 4 bases.

This clonotype was counted between two and nine times. V usage is TRBV5-1 and J usage is TRBJ2-7; TRBD1 might be the D (5 bases). CDR3 length: 13 residues. V lost 2 bases and J 10 bases, leaving 16 bases between the germline ends. Germline V gene sequence: CDR1 SGHRS, CDR2 YFSETQ. The CDR3 spells CASSFDQSGPQYF. DNA of the CDR3: TGCGCCAGCAGCTTCGATCAATCAGGGCCCCAGTACTTC.

This clonotype was detected ten times or more. The chain uses TRBV18 and TRBJ2-5, with D perhaps matching TRBD2 (5 bases). V was cut by 0 bases and J by 4 bases, with 6 bases left in between. Germline CDR1 is KGHSH and CDR2 is LQKENI. CDR3 length equals 13 residues. CDR3 region: CASSPPGRETQYF. In DNA form, the CDR3 reads TGTGCCAGCTCACCACCTGGGAGAGAGACCCAGTACTTC.

This clonotype occurred once. The chain recombines TRBV29-1 with TRBJ2-7; D may match TRBD1 or TRBD2 (8 bases each). Germline V gene data show CDR1 as SQVTM and CDR2 as ANQGSEA. Trimming stripped 7 bases from V and 9 bases from J, with 22 bases between. The CDR3 consists of 13 residues. CDR3 loop: CSGQGTSSSGQYF. The CDR3 coding sequence is TGCAGCGGACAGGGGACTAGTTCTTCCGGGCAGTACTTC.

The genes are TRBV7-9 and TRBJ2-7; TRBD2 agrees at 7 bases. Germline-derived CDR1 and CDR2 are SEHNR and FQNEAQ (reference sequence). After removal of 2 bases from V and 3 bases from J, the junction contained 7 bases not matched to a gene. The CDR3 consists of 15 residues. The CDR3 DNA reads as TGTGCCAGCAGCTTAAATCCTAGCGGACACTACGAGCAGTACTTC. Amino acid sequence: CASSLNPSGHYEQYF.

This clonotype was observed a few times. CDR3 protein: CSVDKGSDEQFF. CDR3 DNA sequence: TGCAGCGTTGACAAGGGTAGCGATGAGCAGTTCTTC. This chain connects TRBV29-1 to TRBJ2-1; D might be TRBD2 (5 bases). CDR3 size: 12 residues. Germline lookup yields CDR1 SQVTM and CDR2 ANQGSEA. V lost 3 bases and J 8 bases, leaving 11 bases between the germline ends.

The chain has TRBV7-9 and TRBJ1-6, with D maybe TRBD1 (6 bases). The ends were cut back, 1 base at V and 7 bases at J, with 20 bases in the middle. CDR1 and CDR2 (germline): SEHNR, FQNEAQ (reference sequence). The CDR3 spans 18 residues. The chain's CDR3 is CASSLVPFGRGPNSPLHF. CDR3 in DNA: TGTGCCAGCAGCTTAGTCCCCTTTGGTCGGGGGCCGAATTCACCCCTCCACTTT.

For this clonotype: This is likely a read error, given that the CDR3 carries no conserved phenylalanine or tryptophan at its end. The chain uses TRBV20-1 and TRBJ2-3, with a tentative D call TRBD1 (5 bases). V dropped 8 bases and J dropped 2 bases, with 11 bases sitting between them. Germline CDR1 and CDR2: DFQATT and SNEGSKA (reference sequence). CDR3 length: 12 amino acids. In nucleotides, the CDR3 is TGCAGTTCAGGGAATCCCACAGATACGCAGTATTGT. Amino acid sequence: CSSGNPTDTQYC.

V gene TRBV27 combines with J gene TRBJ2-1, with a possible D match to TRBD1 (6 bases). V gave up 10 bases and J gave up 5 bases, with 15 bases separating them. The germline gives CDR1 MNHEY, CDR2 SMNVEV (reference sequence). The length of the CDR3 is 13 residues. The CDR3 loop reads CATQVDRDNEQFF. CDR3 nucleotides: TGTGCCACCCAAGTGGACAGAGACAATGAGCAGTTCTTC.

In this sample, this clonotype turned up a few times. The chain uses TRBV4-1 and TRBJ2-1; 10 bases line up with TRBD2. J lost 0 bases, V lost 4 bases, and 12 bases had no gene match. The CDR3 is made up of 19 amino acids. Germline V gives CDR1 MGHRA, CDR2 YSYEKL. The CDR3: CASSPPRSGRASSYNEQFF. The CDR3 coding sequence is TGCGCCAGCAGCCCACCCAGAAGCGGGAGGGCTAGCTCCTACAATGAGCAGTTCTTC.

The chain combines TRBV29-1 with TRBJ1-1; D is unresolved. The CDR3 length is 13 residues. With 5 bases removed from V and 4 bases from J, the gap between germline ends came to 14 bases. Germline V gives CDR1 SQVTM, CDR2 ANQGSEA. The CDR3, as DNA: TGCAGCGTTTCCCTCATGGCATTCACTGAAGCTTTCTTT. This gives the protein CSVSLMAFTEAFF. The full variable domain, with the rest looked up from reference TRBV29-1 and TRBJ1-1, is SAVISQKPSRDICQRGTSLTIQCQVDSQVTMMFWYRQQPGQSLTLIATANQGSEATYESGFVIDKFPISRPNLTFSTLTVSNMSPEDSSIYLCSVSLMAFTEAFFGQGTRLTVV.